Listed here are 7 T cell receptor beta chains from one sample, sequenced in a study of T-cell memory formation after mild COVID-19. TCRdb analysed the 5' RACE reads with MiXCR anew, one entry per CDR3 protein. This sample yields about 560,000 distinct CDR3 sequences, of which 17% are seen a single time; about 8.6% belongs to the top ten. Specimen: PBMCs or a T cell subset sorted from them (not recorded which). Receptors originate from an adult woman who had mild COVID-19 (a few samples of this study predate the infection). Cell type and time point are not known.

In nucleotides, the CDR3 is TGCGCCAGCAGCCCCACCGGGACAGGGAACAATGAGCAGTTCTTC. Translated: CASSPTGTGNNEQFF. The chain uses TRBV5-1 and TRBJ2-1; TRBD1 matches at 9 bases. Unmatched junction bases numbered 7, after V lost 4 bases and J lost 5 bases. Per germline, CDR1 SGHRS and CDR2 YFSETQ. The CDR3 totals 15 residues.

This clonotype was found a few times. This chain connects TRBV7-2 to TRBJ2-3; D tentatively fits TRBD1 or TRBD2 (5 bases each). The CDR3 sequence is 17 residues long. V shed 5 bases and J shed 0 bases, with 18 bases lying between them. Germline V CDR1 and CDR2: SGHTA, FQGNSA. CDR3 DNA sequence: TGTGCCAGCAGCCGAGGGGTGAGCAGTACTAGCACAGATACGCAGTATTTT. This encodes CASSRGVSSTSTDTQYF. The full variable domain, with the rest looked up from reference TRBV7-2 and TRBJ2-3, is GAGVSQSPSNKVTEKGKDVELRCDPISGHTALYWYRQSLGQGLEFLIYFQGNSAPDKSGLPSDRFSAERTGGSVSTLTIQRTQQEDSAVYLCASSRGVSSTSTDTQYFGPGTRLTVL.

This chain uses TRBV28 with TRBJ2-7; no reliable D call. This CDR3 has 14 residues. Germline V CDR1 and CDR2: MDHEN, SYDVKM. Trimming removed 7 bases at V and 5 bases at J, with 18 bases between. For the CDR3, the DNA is TGTGCCAGCACCCTCAAGTACCTCTGGGACGAGCAGTACTTC. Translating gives CASTLKYLWDEQYF.

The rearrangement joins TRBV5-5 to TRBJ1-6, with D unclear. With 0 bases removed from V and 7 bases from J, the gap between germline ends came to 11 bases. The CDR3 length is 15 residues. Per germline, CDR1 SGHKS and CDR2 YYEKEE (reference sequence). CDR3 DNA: TGTGCCAGCAGCTTGGATCGGGTAACCAATTCACCCCTCCACTTT. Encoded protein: CASSLDRVTNSPLHF.

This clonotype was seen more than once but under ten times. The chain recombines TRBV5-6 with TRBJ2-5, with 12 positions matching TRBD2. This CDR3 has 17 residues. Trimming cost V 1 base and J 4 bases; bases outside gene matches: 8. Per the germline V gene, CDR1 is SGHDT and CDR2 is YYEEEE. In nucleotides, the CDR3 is TGTGCCAGCAGCTTGCTTGCTAGCGGGGGGGCCAGAGAGACCCAGTACTTC. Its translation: CASSLLASGGARETQYF.

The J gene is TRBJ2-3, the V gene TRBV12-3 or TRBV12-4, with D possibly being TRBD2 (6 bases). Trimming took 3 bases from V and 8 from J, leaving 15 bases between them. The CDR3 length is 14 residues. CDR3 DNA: TGTGCCAGCAGTTTGTCCAGGACGCGGGGTACGCAGTATTTT. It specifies CASSLSRTRGTQYF.

CDR3 in DNA: TGCGCCAGCAGCCATATACCCTGGGAAAATCAGCCCCAGCATTTT. It is translated as CASSHIPWENQPQHF. V and J are TRBV4-3 and TRBJ1-5; D uncertain. This CDR3 spans 15 amino acids. The germline V gene has CDR1 LGHNA and CDR2 YSLEER. Trimming removed 3 bases from V and 4 bases from J, with 13 bases in between.